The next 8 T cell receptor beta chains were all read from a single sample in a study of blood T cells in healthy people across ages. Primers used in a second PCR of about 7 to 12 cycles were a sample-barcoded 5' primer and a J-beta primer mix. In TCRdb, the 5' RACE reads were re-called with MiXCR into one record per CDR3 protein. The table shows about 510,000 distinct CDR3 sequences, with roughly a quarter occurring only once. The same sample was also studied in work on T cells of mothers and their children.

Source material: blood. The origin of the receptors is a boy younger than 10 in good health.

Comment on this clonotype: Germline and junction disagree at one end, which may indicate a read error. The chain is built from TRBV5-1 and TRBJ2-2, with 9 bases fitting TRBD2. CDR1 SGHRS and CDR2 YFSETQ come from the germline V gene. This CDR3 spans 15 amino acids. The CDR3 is CASGLAGSLGGELFF. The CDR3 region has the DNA TGTGCCAGCGGGCTAGCGGGATCCCTGGGCGGGGAGCTGTTTTTT.

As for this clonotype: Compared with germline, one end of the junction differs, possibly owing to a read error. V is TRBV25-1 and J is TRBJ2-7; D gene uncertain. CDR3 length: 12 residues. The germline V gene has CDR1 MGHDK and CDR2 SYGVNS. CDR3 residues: CASSEGRHEQHF. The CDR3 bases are TGTGCCAGCAGTGAAGGGCGGCACGAGCAGCACTTC.

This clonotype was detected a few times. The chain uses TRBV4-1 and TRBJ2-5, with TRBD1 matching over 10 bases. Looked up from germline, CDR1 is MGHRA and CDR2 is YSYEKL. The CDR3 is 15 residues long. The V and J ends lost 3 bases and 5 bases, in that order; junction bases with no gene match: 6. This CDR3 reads CASSHWTGGKETQYF. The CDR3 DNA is TGCGCCAGCAGCCACTGGACAGGGGGGAAGGAGACCCAGTACTTC.

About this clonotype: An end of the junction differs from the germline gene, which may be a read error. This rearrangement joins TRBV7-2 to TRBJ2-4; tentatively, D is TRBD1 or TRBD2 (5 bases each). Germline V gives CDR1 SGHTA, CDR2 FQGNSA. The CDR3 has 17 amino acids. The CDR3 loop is CASSLDGIRGPKNIQYF. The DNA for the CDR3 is TGTGCCAGCAGCTTAGATGGAATCCGGGGCCCCAAAAACATCCAGTACTTC.

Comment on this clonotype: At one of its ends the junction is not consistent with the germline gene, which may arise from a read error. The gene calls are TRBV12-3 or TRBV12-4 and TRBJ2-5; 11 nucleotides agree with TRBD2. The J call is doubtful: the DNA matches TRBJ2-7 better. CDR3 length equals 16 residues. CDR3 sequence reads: CTSSLGLAGGLYEQYF. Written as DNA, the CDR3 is TGTACCAGCAGTTTAGGGCTAGCGGGGGGCCTCTACGAGCAGTACTTC.

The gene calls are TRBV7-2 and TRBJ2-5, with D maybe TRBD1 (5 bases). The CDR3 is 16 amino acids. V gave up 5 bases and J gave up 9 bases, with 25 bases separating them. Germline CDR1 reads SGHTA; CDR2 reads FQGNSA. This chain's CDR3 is CASSIRQNSPHFPQYF. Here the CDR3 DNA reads TGTGCCAGCAGCATCAGACAGAATTCCCCCCACTTTCCCCAGTACTTC.

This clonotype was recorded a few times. The CDR3, as DNA: TGTGCCAGCAGTGCCGGGACAGGGGGCCCAAACTATGGCTACACCTTC. Translating gives CASSAGTGGPNYGYTF. The J gene is TRBJ1-2, the V gene TRBV6-6, with TRBD1 matching over 12 bases. Germline values: CDR1 MNHNY, CDR2 SVGAGI (reference sequence). This CDR3 has 16 residues. V lost 5 bases to trimming and J lost 2 bases; unmatched junction nucleotides: 6.

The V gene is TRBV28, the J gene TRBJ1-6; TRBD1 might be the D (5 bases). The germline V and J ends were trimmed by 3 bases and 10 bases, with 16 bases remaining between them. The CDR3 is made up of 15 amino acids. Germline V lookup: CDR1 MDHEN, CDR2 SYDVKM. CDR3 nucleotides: TGTGCCAGCAGTTTGCCTCAGGGTTATGGCTCACCCCTCCACTTT. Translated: CASSLPQGYGSPLHF.